The T cell receptor (beta chain) under discussion was sequenced for a study of CXCR3-negative and CXCR3-positive naive CD8 T cells. Study-wide context: Sequencing gave about 150 million TRB reads overall, about 1.5 +/- 0.3 million per library.

Investigators sorted each CD8+ T cell subset in triplicate, taking under 350,000 cells each time. Cells that were CD45RO-CCR7+CD27+CD95- constituted naive CD8+ T cells. Regarding this clonotype: As yet, its antigen is unknown.

This CDR3 spans 15 amino acids. Per the germline V gene, CDR1 is SGHRS and CDR2 is YFSETQ. Broader study findings: More hydrophobic TRB CDR3s occurred in CXCR3-positive than in CXCR3-negative naive cells.

The study made its TRB cDNA libraries by 5' RACE, adding UMI labels. Following a re-call of the 5' RACE reads, TCRdb has one entry per CDR3 protein and lacks DNA. In total, the table holds some 150,000 distinct CDR3 sequences. This receptor was taken from a human donor in good health. Some clones in this sample may be carry-over from other donors' samples. The source material was naive CXCR3+ CD8+ T cells from blood. As to subset: CD45RO-CCR7+CD27+CD95- naive CD8+ T cells expressing CXCR3 (TNR3+). The chain combines TRBV5-1 with TRBJ2-5; TCRdb calls TRBD1, which cannot be checked without DNA. CDR3 residues: CASSLGSQGEETQYF. Full variable domain (outside the CDR3, taken from reference TRBV5-1 and TRBJ2-5): KAGVTQTPRYLIKTRGQQVTLSCSPISGHRSVSWYQQTPGQGLQFLFEYFSETQRNKGNFPGRFSGRQFSNSRSEMNVSTLELGDSALYLCASSLGSQGEETQYFGPGTRLLVL.